Listed below are T cell receptor beta chains from one sample, sequenced in a study of shared clonotypes between healthy human individuals. Sequenced by immunoSEQ multiplex PCR; TCRdb stores in-frame clones only, minus some. The repertoire holds roughly 1.5 million clones, under 99% seen once, with 0.4% to 0.55% in the top ten. The material sequenced was naive CD4+ T cells sorted from blood. The receptors here all came from a man younger than 40 in good health. CDR3s include the opening cysteine and the closing phenylalanine or tryptophan. Fields, in order: J gene, D gene, V gene, clone size, CDR3 DNA, CDR3 protein. A D gene is named only where the DNA matches it firmly. Where a row states a size, it is once, few, many or the class of an expanded clone; other rows omit it.

>TRBJ2-3|TRBD2|TRBV7-6|-
TGTGCCAGCAGCTTATTAGCGGGAGGGCCAGATACGCAGTATTTT
CASSLLAGGPDTQYF
>TRBJ2-4|TRBD1|TRBV7-6|once
TGTGCCAGCAGCGCACGGACAGGGTTAAACATTCAGTACTTC
CASSARTGLNIQYF
>TRBJ2-7|-|TRBV2|-
TGTGCCAGCAGTGAAGATGGAACAGGTTTGTCCTACGAGCAGTACTTC
CASSEDGTGLSYEQYF
>TRBJ1-5|TRBD1|TRBV9|-
TGTGCCAGCAGCGTGACAGGGACTAGCAATCAGCCCCAGCATTTT
CASSVTGTSNQPQHF
>TRBJ2-3|TRBD2|TRBV29-1|-
TGCAGCGCCAAGGGACTAGCAGAAACTAGCACAGATACGCAGTATTTT
CSAKGLAETSTDTQYF
>TRBJ1-5|TRBD1|TRBV7-2|-
TGTGCCAGCAGCGAACAGGGGGCCCTTAGCAATCAGCCCCAGCATTTT
CASSEQGALSNQPQHF
>TRBJ2-2|-|TRBV11-3|-
TGTGCCAGCAGCTTAGTGTTGTCGGGGAACACCGGGGAGCTGTTTTTT
CASSLVLSGNTGELFF
>TRBJ2-7|-|TRBV5-5|-
TGTGCCAGCAGCTTGTCCACCCTCGGACAGGGACTAACCTACGAGCAGTACTTC
CASSLSTLGQGLTYEQYF
>TRBJ2-7|-|TRBV6-6|-
TGTGCCAGCAGTTACTCGACTAGAGGCTACGAGCAGTACTTC
CASSYSTRGYEQYF
>TRBJ1-5|-|TRBV7-6|-
TGTGCCAGCAGCTTACTGGGGGGCTATCAGCCCCAGCATTTT
CASSLLGGYQPQHF
>TRBJ1-1|TRBD1|TRBV12-5|-
TGTGCTAGTGGCCCGGGACAGGGCAAGAACACTGAAGCTTTCTTT
CASGPGQGKNTEAFF
>TRBJ2-4|-|TRBV5-1|-
TGCGCCAGCAGCATCCGTCCGGGGGACGCCAAAAACATTCAGTACTTC
CASSIRPGDAKNIQYF
>TRBJ2-7|TRBD2|TRBV7-2|-
TGTGCCAGCAGTCCCGGGGGGGGACTAGCGGATCGGGAGCAGTACTTC
CASSPGGGLADREQYF
>TRBJ2-2|-|TRBV15|-
TGTGCCACCAGCAGAGATATGGGCGGGGAGCTGTTTTTT
CATSRDMGGELFF
>TRBJ2-2|-|TRBV2|-
TGTGCCAGCAGTAGGGAGTCGACAACCGGGGAGCTGTTTTTT
CASSRESTTGELFF
>TRBJ2-3|-|TRBV5-1|-
TGCGCCAGCAGCTTGGGCGGGATCACAGATACGCAGTATTTT
CASSLGGITDTQYF
>TRBJ2-7|TRBD1|TRBV29-1|-
TGCAGCGTCGGACAGGGTCGCGAGCAGTACTTC
CSVGQGREQYF
>TRBJ2-6|-|TRBV9|-
TGTGCCAGCAGCGCCCGGGCCGCAGTTCTTGGGGCCAACGTCCTGACTTTC
CASSARAAVLGANVLTF
>TRBJ2-4|-|TRBV11-2|-
TGTGCCAGCAGCCTCGCCCGGGGAGGAGGGACCAAAAACATTCAGTACTTC
CASSLARGGGTKNIQYF
>TRBJ2-7|-|TRBV7-9|-
TGTGCCAGCAGCTGGCCGGGGAACGAGCAGTACTTC
CASSWPGNEQYF
>TRBJ2-7|TRBD2|TRBV10-3|-
TGTGCCATCAGTGGCCCGGGAGGGTTATCTTCCTACGAGCAGTACTTC
CAISGPGGLSSYEQYF
>TRBJ2-7|TRBD2|TRBV9|-
TGTGCCAGCAGCGTAACTAGCGGGGGCGAGCAGTACTTC
CASSVTSGGEQYF
>TRBJ2-7|-|TRBV28|-
TGTGCCAGCAGTTTACAGCTGGGGCCCGGTTTGAGAAGCAGCTCCTACGAGCAGTACTTC
CASSLQLGPGLRSSSYEQYF
>TRBJ2-1|TRBD1|TRBV9|-
TGTGCCAGCAGCGTAGTAGGGGGCAAGAACAATGAGCAGTTCTTC
CASSVVGGKNNEQFF
>TRBJ2-7|TRBD2|TRBV7-9|once
TGTGCCAGCAGCCGAGGACTAGCGGGATCCCCGGCACTCTTCTACGAGCAGTACTTC
CASSRGLAGSPALFYEQYF
>TRBJ2-1|TRBD2|TRBV5-1|-
TGCGCCAGCAGCTGGGGACTAGCGGGAGGGCCAGAGTTCTTC
CASSWGLAGGPEFF
>TRBJ2-7|-|TRBV6-5|-
TGTGCCAGCAGTATCGGGTTACCGAGATCCTACGAGCAGTACTTC
CASSIGLPRSYEQYF
>TRBJ2-5|-|TRBV6-5|-
TGTGCCAGCAGTTACTCCCATGGGACGGCACAAGAGACCCAGTACTTC
CASSYSHGTAQETQYF
>TRBJ1-1|-|TRBV20-1|-
TGCAGTGCTAGGCAGGGGACTGAAGCTTTCTTT
CSARQGTEAFF
>TRBJ2-3|TRBD2|TRBV11-3|-
TGTGCCAGCAGCCCTGGACTAGCGGGCTCCTCTAGCACAGATACGCAGTATTTT
CASSPGLAGSSSTDTQYF
>TRBJ2-7|TRBD1|TRBV29-1|-
TGCAGCGTTGGACAGGGGCCTTTGAGAGAGCAGTACTTC
CSVGQGPLREQYF